Below are 20 T cell receptor beta chains sequenced from a single sample in a study of cytomegalovirus exposure and HLA in healthy donors (dated by TCRdb to about 2017). The library was made by the immunoSEQ multiplex PCR assay. The multiplex PCR relied on a mix of 60 forward primers for TCR Vbeta segments and 13 reverse primers for TCR Jbeta segments. TCRdb limited this immuneACCESS table to in-frame rearrangements with V and J called. A share of clones is missing; checked studies link under half to unresolved V genes, and the rest is unexplained. The sample table holds approximately 52,000 clones, of which 77% were seen once. Around 2.5% of the sample lies in the top ten. Sample: PBMCs. These receptors were collected from a female donor in good health and CMV-seronegative.

The rearrangement joins TRBV9 to TRBJ2-5, with TRBD2 matching 7 bases. The CDR3 covers 20 residues. CDR1 and CDR2 from the germline V gene are SGDLS and YYNGEE. J lost 4 bases, V lost 0 bases, and 21 bases had no gene match. The CDR3 spells CASSVGETSPGGRAGETQYF. Written as DNA, the CDR3 is TGTGCCAGCAGCGTAGGGGAGACTAGCCCTGGGGGGAGGGCCGGAGAGACCCAGTACTTC. Using reference TRBV9 and TRBJ2-5 for the parts outside the CDR3, the full variable domain is DSGVTQTPKHLITATGQRVTLRCSPRSGDLSVYWYQQSLDQGLQFLIQYYNGEERAKGNILERFSAQQFPDLHSELNLSSLELGDSALYFCASSVGETSPGGRAGETQYFGPGTRLLVL.

The chain joins TRBV2 to TRBJ2-2; 10 nucleotides align to TRBD1. CDR3 length equals 16 residues. CDR1 is SNHLY, CDR2 FYNNEI, per germline. The V segment lost 1 base and the J segment 4 bases; nucleotides outside the gene matches: 3. CDR3 region: CASSEGGQGPTGELFF. CDR3 DNA: TGTGCCAGCAGTGAAGGGGGACAGGGGCCCACCGGGGAGCTGTTTTTT.

V gene TRBV28 combines with J gene TRBJ1-2; 10 positions match TRBD1. CDR3 length equals 15 residues. The V gene's germline CDR1 is MDHEN and CDR2 SYDVKM. Trimming removed 4 bases from V and 8 bases from J; junction bases left unmatched: 10. CDR3 protein: CASSSPGQGSRGYTF. The CDR3 nucleotides are TGTGCCAGCAGTTCCCCGGGACAGGGGTCGCGAGGCTACACCTTC.

A note on this clone: One end of the junction varies from germline; a read error may be responsible. In the same sample, other DNA sequences code for this CDR3. The chain joins TRBV19 to TRBJ1-6; D is uncertain. Per the germline V gene, CDR1 is LNHDA and CDR2 is SQIVND (reference sequence). The CDR3 contains 13 residues. In nucleotides, the CDR3 is TGTGCCAGAGAGGAGAACTATAATTCCCCCCTCCACTTT. It yields the protein CAREENYNSPLHF.

The chain has TRBV9 and TRBJ2-3; TRBD1 aligns across 7 bases. CDR3 length equals 15 residues. The germline V gene has CDR1 SGDLS and CDR2 YYNGEE. The V and J ends lost 5 bases and 6 bases, in that order; junction bases with no gene match: 12. CDR3 sequence: CASRPPGTARDTQYF. CDR3 DNA sequence: TGTGCCAGCAGGCCCCCGGGGACAGCGAGGGATACGCAGTATTTT.

In this sample, this clone turned up once. This chain links TRBV11-2 with TRBJ2-5; no firm D call. CDR3 length: 14 residues. Germline CDR1 SGHAT, CDR2 FQNNGV. Between the trimmed V and J ends, which lost 7 bases and 0 bases, there was a span of 12 bases. As DNA, the CDR3 is TGTGCCAGCACCTCATCTGGGCACCAAGAGACCCAGTACTTC. This translates into CASTSSGHQETQYF.

This clone was detected a few times. V gene TRBV27 combines with J gene TRBJ1-4; D is perhaps TRBD1 (5 bases). The CDR3 is 16 residues long. The V gene's germline CDR1 is MNHEY and CDR2 SMNVEV (reference sequence). The germline V and J ends were trimmed by 3 bases and 3 bases, with 14 bases remaining between them. The CDR3 loop is CASSFGGRGANEKLFF. In nucleotides, the CDR3 is TGTGCCAGCAGTTTCGGCGGACGGGGGGCTAATGAAAAACTGTTTTTT.

This chain joins TRBV18 and TRBJ2-7; TRBD2 might be the D (5 bases). This CDR3 region has 16 residues. Trimming left V 0 bases short and J 5 bases short, with 17 bases between. CDR1 and CDR2 from the germline V gene are KGHSH and LQKENI. The CDR3 spells CASSPPRVGGRNEQYF. The CDR3 bases are TGTGCCAGCTCACCACCGAGAGTTGGCGGGCGCAACGAGCAGTACTTC.

A single count supports this clone. V is TRBV5-6 and J is TRBJ1-1; D is perhaps TRBD1 (6 bases). Germline V gives CDR1 SGHDT, CDR2 YYEEEE. V lost 4 bases and J lost 1, with 11 bases in between. This CDR3 comprises 14 residues. Written as DNA, the CDR3 is TGTGCCAGCAGCGCAGGGGCGGGGAACACTGAAGCTTTCTTT. Residues: CASSAGAGNTEAFF.

This chain links TRBV30 with TRBJ2-3; D is perhaps TRBD2 (6 bases). The CDR3 extends over 13 amino acids. Per the germline V gene, CDR1 is GTSNPN and CDR2 is SVGIG (reference sequence). V was shortened by 5 bases and J by 2 bases, with 11 bases between the two germline ends. The CDR3 loop is CAWSTRHTDTQYF. The CDR3, as DNA: TGTGCCTGGTCGACTAGACACACAGATACGCAGTATTTT.

The chain joins TRBV30 to TRBJ2-7; TRBD2 is a possible D gene (6 bases). V shed 5 bases and J shed 6 bases, with 20 bases lying between them. CDR1 GTSNPN and CDR2 SVGIG come from the germline V gene (reference sequence). This CDR3 region has 14 residues. CDR3 amino acids: CAWGPGTGWPEQYF. CDR3 DNA: TGTGCCTGGGGACCCGGGACTGGGTGGCCCGAGCAGTACTTC.

CDR3 in amino acids: CASSLGDRGVEQYF. CDR3 nucleotides: TGCGCCAGCAGCTTGGGAGACAGGGGAGTCGAGCAGTACTTC. This rearrangement joins TRBV5-1 to TRBJ2-7, with 8 bases that match TRBD1. The CDR3 covers 14 residues. Germline lookup yields CDR1 SGHRS and CDR2 YFSETQ. Germline trimming cut 0 bases from V and 6 bases from J; bases unmatched to any gene: 5.

The genes are TRBV7-3 and TRBJ2-7; the match to TRBD2 covers 11 bases. The CDR3 has 15 amino acids. Germline V CDR1 and CDR2: SGHTA, FQGTGA. V lost 5 bases, J lost 5 bases, and 8 bases stayed unmatched. The CDR3 loop is CASSLRLAGSNEQYF. DNA of the CDR3: TGTGCCAGCAGCCTTAGACTAGCGGGGTCCAACGAGCAGTACTTC. Full variable domain (remainder filled in from reference TRBV7-3 and TRBJ2-7): GAGVSQTPSNKVTEKGKYVELRCDPISGHTALYWYRQSLGQGPEFLIYFQGTGAADDSGLPNDRFFAVRPEGSVSTLKIQRTERGDSAVYLCASSLRLAGSNEQYFGPGTRLTVT.

The rearrangement links TRBV2 to TRBJ1-1, with unresolved D. Trimming pared 5 bases from V and 0 bases from J, leaving 10 bases between. This CDR3 spans 14 amino acids. From germline, CDR1 is SNHLY and CDR2 FYNNEI. The CDR3 loop reads CASSYTEMNTEAFF. In DNA, the CDR3 is TGTGCCAGCAGTTATACAGAAATGAACACTGAAGCTTTCTTT. The full variable domain, with the rest looked up from reference TRBV2 and TRBJ1-1, is EPEVTQTPSHQVTQMGQEVILRCVPISNHLYFYWYRQILGQKVEFLVSFYNNEISEKSEIFDDQFSVERPDGSNFTLKIRSTKLEDSAMYFCASSYTEMNTEAFFGQGTRLTVV.

The J gene is TRBJ2-6, the V gene TRBV11-2; D unclear. Germline V gene lookup returns CDR1 SGHAT and CDR2 FQNNGV. The CDR3 consists of 15 residues. Deletions cut 2 bases from V and 4 bases from J, with 9 bases between. CDR3 residues: CASSLSGSGANVLTF. The DNA of the CDR3 is TGTGCCAGCAGCTTATCGGGTTCCGGGGCCAACGTCCTGACTTTC.

The chain uses TRBV4-2 and TRBJ1-4; 7 bases map to TRBD1. The CDR3 runs 16 residues. Trimming cost V 4 bases and J 8 bases; bases outside gene matches: 13. Germline CDR1 and CDR2: LGHNA and YNFKEQ. CDR3 residues: CASSPLGTAATEKLFF. CDR3 bases: TGTGCCAGCAGCCCCTTAGGGACAGCCGCGACGGAAAAACTGTTTTTT.

This clone was seen only once. V usage is TRBV6-5 and J usage is TRBJ2-2; maybe TRBD2 (5 bases). The CDR3 extends over 14 amino acids. The V gene's germline CDR1 is MNHEY and CDR2 SVGAGI. Trimming took 0 bases from V and 10 from J, leaving 12 bases between them. The DNA for the CDR3 is TGTGCCAGCAGTTACTCGCCTAGCCAGACGGAGCTGTTTTTT. The encoded protein is CASSYSPSQTELFF.

This clone was found once. V and J are TRBV11-1 and TRBJ2-5; D possibly corresponds to TRBD1 (8 bases). V shed 4 bases and J shed 3 bases, with 18 bases lying between them. Germline-derived CDR1 and CDR2 are SGHAT and FQDESV (reference sequence). The CDR3 covers 16 residues. The CDR3 region has the DNA TGTGCCAGCAGCTCCCCCGGACAGGGACTAAAAGAGACCCAGTACTTC. It specifies CASSSPGQGLKETQYF.

The sample holds a few counts of this clone. V and J are TRBV30 and TRBJ1-2; 9 bases line up with TRBD1. J was trimmed by 8 bases and V by 8 bases; bases with no gene match: 9. This CDR3 is built from 12 residues. The V gene's germline CDR1 is GTSNPN and CDR2 SVGIG (reference sequence). The CDR3 nucleotides are TGTGCCATACGGACAGGGGCGGGAGGCTACACCTTC. Residues: CAIRTGAGGYTF.

The gene calls are TRBV11-2 and TRBJ2-5; unclear D gene. The CDR3 runs 13 residues. The germline CDR1 and CDR2 sequences are SGHAT and FQNNGV. Between the trimmed V and J ends, which lost 3 bases and 2 bases, there was a span of 7 bases. The CDR3 region has the DNA TGTGCCAGCAGCTTTTCCAGACAAGAGACCCAGTACTTC. It yields the protein CASSFSRQETQYF.